Listed below are T cell receptor beta chains from one sample, sequenced in a study of OX40 agonist ivuxolimab in advanced cancers. Measured with immunoSEQ multiplex PCR; TCRdb has only the in-frame clones, and not every one. Here the sample spans over 85,000 clones, 86% being singletons. Specimen: CD4+ or CD8+ T cells sorted from blood, collected in a trial of the OX40 agonist ivuxolimab. These receptors were taken from an adult with an advanced solid tumor such as melanoma, head and neck, liver or kidney cancer. The CDR3 runs from the conserved cysteine through the conserved F or W. The D gene is left open where the match is weak. The size of a clone is reported for some rows only, either as once, few or many, or as a class for expanded clones.

CDR3 length | clone size | J gene | V gene | D gene | CDR3 protein | CDR3 DNA
14 | NA | TRBJ1-5 | TRBV11-2 | NA | CASSLGRSNQPQHF | TGTGCCAGCAGCTTAGGGCGAAGCAATCAGCCCCAGCATTTT
15 | NA | TRBJ2-1 | TRBV7-9 | NA | CASSPTRLAYNEQFF | TGTGCCAGCAGTCCCACTAGGCTGGCGTACAATGAGCAGTTCTTC
10 | NA | TRBJ1-1 | TRBV7-8 | NA | CASSREKAFF | TGTGCCAGCAGCCGGGAGAAAGCTTTCTTT
13 | NA | TRBJ1-2 | TRBV6-1 | NA | CASSFKANYGYTF | TGTGCCAGCTCTTTTAAAGCTAACTATGGCTACACCTTC
15 | few | TRBJ1-2 | TRBV6-5 | TRBD1 | CASTGTGVPNYGYTF | TGTGCCAGTACCGGGACAGGGGTCCCTAACTATGGCTACACCTTC
14 | NA | TRBJ1-2 | TRBV5-1 | TRBD1 | CASSPDRGAGGYTF | TGCGCCAGCAGCCCCGACAGGGGAGCAGGGGGCTACACCTTC
14 | NA | TRBJ2-5 | TRBV15 | NA | CATSRGSGKETQYF | TGTGCCACCAGCAGAGGGTCTGGGAAAGAGACCCAGTACTTC
18 | NA | TRBJ2-3 | TRBV11-2 | TRBD2 | CASSFSGLAGGPTDTQYF | TGTGCCAGCAGCTTTTCCGGACTAGCGGGAGGGCCCACAGATACGCAGTATTTT
15 | NA | TRBJ2-1 | TRBV9 | TRBD2 | CASRAGGASYNEQFF | TGTGCCAGCAGGGCCGGGGGGGCTTCCTACAATGAGCAGTTCTTC
15 | NA | TRBJ2-1 | TRBV7-3 | TRBD2 | CASSSGTSGYNEQFF | TGTGCCAGCAGCTCCGGGACTAGCGGATACAATGAGCAGTTCTTC
14 | NA | TRBJ2-7 | TRBV7-9 | NA | CASSLTGADYEQYF | TGTGCCAGCAGCTTAACAGGAGCAGACTACGAGCAGTACTTC
16 | NA | TRBJ1-5 | TRBV30 | TRBD1 | CAWSAGTASSNQPQHF | TGTGCCTGGAGTGCAGGGACAGCCTCTAGCAATCAGCCCCAGCATTTT
15 | NA | TRBJ1-5 | TRBV19 | NA | CASIRAGTSNQPQHF | TGTGCCAGTATACGTGCCGGCACTAGCAATCAGCCCCAGCATTTT
14 | once | TRBJ1-2 | TRBV5-4 | NA | CASSLNRANYGYTF | TGTGCCAGCAGCTTAAACAGGGCTAACTATGGCTACACCTTC
15 | NA | TRBJ2-7 | TRBV6-5 | TRBD1 | CASSLQTGLAYEQYF | TGTGCCAGCAGTCTACAGACAGGGCTTGCCTACGAGCAGTACTTC
14 | NA | TRBJ1-2 | TRBV5-4 | NA | CASSPGGLNYGYTF | TGTGCCAGCAGCCCGGGTGGTCTGAACTATGGCTACACCTTC
16 | NA | TRBJ2-5 | TRBV5-1 | TRBD1 | CASSLGFTGVGETQYF | TGCGCCAGCAGCTTGGGATTTACAGGGGTAGGAGAGACCCAGTACTTC
16 | NA | TRBJ2-3 | TRBV5-1 | TRBD2 | CASGGNSGGPGDTQYF | TGCGCCAGCGGCGGGAACAGCGGGGGCCCCGGGGATACGCAGTATTTT
16 | NA | TRBJ2-1 | TRBV27 | TRBD2 | CASSLPPASGGIEQFF | TGTGCCAGCAGTTTACCCCCTGCTAGCGGGGGTATTGAGCAGTTCTTC
14 | NA | TRBJ1-1 | TRBV18 | NA | CASSLSSLNTEAFF | TGTGCCAGCTCACTTTCCTCCTTGAACACTGAAGCTTTCTTT
16 | NA | TRBJ2-1 | TRBV15 | TRBD1 | CATSTRRQGAGNEQFF | TGTGCCACCAGCACCCGAAGACAGGGGGCAGGAAATGAGCAGTTCTTC
14 | once | TRBJ2-7 | TRBV15 | TRBD2 | CATSITSGRVEQYF | TGTGCCACCAGTATAACTAGCGGGAGAGTCGAGCAGTACTTC
12 | NA | TRBJ1-2 | TRBV7-9 | NA | CASSPLLSGYTF | TGTGCCAGCAGCCCCCTTCTGTCTGGCTACACCTTC
14 | NA | TRBJ1-1 | TRBV5-1 | NA | CASSYGPTSTEAFF | TGCGCCAGCAGTTACGGGCCAACCTCCACTGAAGCTTTCTTT
14 | NA | TRBJ2-2 | TRBV6-1 | NA | CASSEGRQAGELFF | TGTGCCAGCAGTGAAGGGAGACAGGCCGGGGAGCTGTTTTTT
14 | once | TRBJ2-2 | TRBV7-8 | TRBD1 | CASSLGTGTGELFF | TGTGCCAGCAGCTTAGGGACAGGGACCGGGGAGCTGTTTTTT
17 | few | TRBJ1-1 | TRBV30 | NA | CAWSPLLSAGMNTEAFF | TGTGCCTGGAGTCCGCTCCTTTCGGCAGGGATGAACACTGAAGCTTTCTTT
14 | NA | TRBJ1-4 | TRBV5-8 | TRBD1 | CASSLNRGNEKLFF | TGTGCCAGCAGCTTGAACAGGGGAAATGAAAAACTGTTTTTT
13 | NA | TRBJ1-1 | TRBV7-2 | TRBD1 | CASSRTGNAEAFF | TGTGCCAGCAGCCGGACAGGGAACGCTGAAGCTTTCTTT
14 | NA | TRBJ1-3 | TRBV6-5 | TRBD1 | CASSSTGSGNTIYF | TGTGCCAGCAGCTCGACAGGGTCTGGAAACACCATATATTTT
12 | NA | TRBJ1-1 | TRBV6-1 | NA | CASSEFGTEAFF | TGTGCCAGCAGTGAATTTGGCACTGAAGCTTTCTTT
14 | NA | TRBJ2-4 | TRBV11-2 | NA | CASSLDLAIHIQYF | TGTGCCAGCAGCTTAGACTTGGCGATCCACATTCAGTACTTC
16 | few | TRBJ2-1 | TRBV4-2 | TRBD2 | CASSLAGGSSYNEQFF | TGTGCCAGCAGCCTAGCGGGAGGCTCCTCCTACAATGAGCAGTTCTTC
15 | once | TRBJ2-7 | TRBV2 | NA | CASSEGPGAAYEQYF | TGTGCCAGCAGTGAGGGCCCCGGGGCTGCCTACGAGCAGTACTTC
13 | NA | TRBJ1-1 | TRBV15 | NA | CATSILIRDEAFF | TGTGCCACCAGCATTTTAATACGGGACGAAGCTTTCTTT
12 | NA | TRBJ2-5 | TRBV5-1 | NA | CASSLEQETQYF | TGCGCCAGCAGCTTGGAACAAGAGACCCAGTACTTC
13 | NA | TRBJ2-3 | TRBV5-4 | NA | CASSLDLADTQYF | TGTGCCAGCAGCTTGGATTTAGCAGATACGCAGTATTTT
14 | NA | TRBJ1-2 | TRBV6-5 | NA | CASRFIGGRRGYTF | TGTGCCAGCAGGTTCATAGGGGGGCGCAGAGGCTACACCTTC
13 | NA | TRBJ1-2 | TRBV5-1 | NA | CASSLGGAGGYTF | TGCGCCAGCAGCTTGGGGGGCGCGGGTGGCTACACCTTC
14 | NA | TRBJ2-7 | TRBV10-3 | NA | CATQRQAEPYEQYF | TGTGCCACCCAGCGGCAGGCCGAACCCTACGAGCAGTACTTC
14 | NA | TRBJ1-1 | TRBV30 | TRBD1 | CALVRGQMNTEAFF | TGTGCCCTCGTCAGGGGACAGATGAACACTGAAGCTTTCTTT
17 | NA | TRBJ2-6 | TRBV4-3 | TRBD2 | CASSLSGSRSGANVLTF | TGCGCCAGCAGCCTTAGCGGGAGTCGCTCTGGGGCCAACGTCCTGACTTTC
11 | NA | TRBJ1-1 | TRBV7-9 | NA | CASSRGGEAFF | TGTGCCAGCAGTCGGGGGGGTGAAGCTTTCTTT
12 | NA | TRBJ2-7 | TRBV13 | TRBD2 | CASGTSGGQKYF | TGTGCCAGCGGGACTAGCGGGGGCCAAAAGTACTTC
14 | NA | TRBJ2-7 | TRBV6-6 | TRBD2 | CASSRLAESYEQYF | TGTGCCAGCAGCCGACTAGCGGAATCCTACGAGCAGTACTTC
11 | NA | TRBJ2-1 | TRBV20-1 | NA | CSARDAREQFF | TGCAGTGCTAGAGATGCCCGGGAGCAGTTCTTC
16 | NA | TRBJ2-3 | TRBV5-1 | TRBD2 | CASRYNSGSGADTQYF | TGCGCCAGCAGATATAATAGCGGGAGTGGCGCAGATACGCAGTATTTT
15 | NA | TRBJ2-5 | TRBV19 | TRBD2 | CASKSGGSFQETQYF | TGTGCCAGTAAGAGCGGGGGGAGCTTCCAAGAGACCCAGTACTTC
15 | NA | TRBJ2-6 | TRBV5-1 | TRBD1 | CASSATGNGANVLTF | TGCGCCAGCAGCGCGACAGGGAACGGGGCCAACGTCCTGACTTTC
14 | few | TRBJ2-4 | TRBV6-5 | NA | CASSPRDNLNIQYF | TGTGCCAGCAGCCCCCGGGACAATTTAAACATTCAGTACTTC
15 | NA | TRBJ2-3 | TRBV2 | TRBD2 | CATPYSGGATDTQYF | TGTGCCACCCCTTATAGCGGGGGGGCCACAGATACGCAGTATTTT
16 | NA | TRBJ1-1 | TRBV5-6 | NA | CASSLGRWTLNTEAFF | TGTGCCAGCAGCTTGGGGCGTTGGACATTAAACACTGAAGCTTTCTTT
14 | NA | TRBJ2-5 | TRBV14 | TRBD1 | CASSLRTGRETQYF | TGTGCCAGCAGCTTACGGACAGGGAGGGAGACCCAGTACTTC